These T cell receptor beta chains were read from a single sample in a study of T cells after yellow fever vaccination. TCRdb reprocessed the 5' RACE reads via MiXCR and lists one record per CDR3 protein. The table records approximately 600,000 distinct CDR3 sequences, roughly 12% of them present only once. Sequences were derived from PBMCs, sampled on the day of the yellow fever booster vaccination. These receptors all stem from a man in his thirties or forties who received the YFV17D yellow fever vaccine. The CDR3 runs from the conserved cysteine through the conserved F or W. The D gene is left open where the match is weak. Not every row has a clone size; where given, it reads once, few, many or a size class.

j_call d_call v_call clone_size cdr3_aa cdr3_nt
TRBJ2-1 . TRBV7-2 few CASSPAGLGGQFF TGTGCCAGCAGCCCAGCCGGTTTGGGGGGGCAGTTCTTC
TRBJ2-1 TRBD2 TRBV29-1 few CSVPTSGRYNEQFF TGCAGCGTTCCGACTAGCGGGAGGTACAATGAGCAGTTCTTC
TRBJ2-1 TRBD2 TRBV29-1 . CSVGSGRAHNEQFF TGCAGCGTCGGTAGCGGGAGGGCCCACAATGAGCAGTTCTTC
TRBJ2-2 . TRBV6-1 . CAGGTGPHIGELFF TGTGCCGGGGGGACCGGGCCTCATATTGGGGAGCTGTTTTTT
TRBJ2-1 . TRBV7-9 . CASSLDWGPYNEQFF TGTGCCAGCAGCTTAGATTGGGGGCCCTACAATGAGCAGTTCTTC
TRBJ2-4 . TRBV3-1 few CASSSHPKNIQYF TGTGCCAGCAGCTCCCACCCCAAAAACATTCAGTACTTC
TRBJ2-1 TRBD1 TRBV4-3 . CASSQLWTGEDEQFF TGCGCCAGCAGCCAACTTTGGACAGGGGAGGACGAGCAGTTCTTC
TRBJ2-1 . TRBV20-1 few CSAPREFSVGGQFF TGCAGTGCTCCCAGGGAGTTTTCAGTCGGAGGGCAGTTCTTC
TRBJ2-2 . TRBV28 . CASSLFRNTGELFF TGTGCCAGCAGTTTATTCAGGAACACCGGGGAGCTGTTTTTT
TRBJ2-1 TRBD2 TRBV11-2 few CASRVLAGDNEQFF TGTGCCAGCAGGGTACTAGCGGGGGACAATGAGCAGTTCTTC
TRBJ2-5 . TRBV7-2 few CASSPTPKGETQYF TGTGCCAGCAGCCCGACCCCCAAGGGAGAGACCCAGTACTTC
TRBJ2-1 . TRBV5-4 . CASSSQALSYNEQFF TGTGCCAGCAGCTCCCAGGCACTCTCCTACAATGAGCAGTTCTTC
TRBJ1-4 . TRBV6-5 . CASSSFDRAGIEKLFF TGTGCCAGCAGTTCGTTCGACAGAGCCGGAATCGAAAAACTGTTTTTT
TRBJ2-2 . TRBV27 . CASTKGTGELFF TGTGCCAGCACCAAGGGCACCGGGGAGCTGTTTTTT
TRBJ2-1 TRBD2 TRBV20-1 . CSARDWKLAGGGDEQFF TGCAGTGCTAGAGATTGGAAACTAGCGGGAGGAGGCGATGAGCAGTTCTTC
TRBJ1-2 TRBD1 TRBV20-1 once CCARDGTVANYGYTF TGCTGTGCTAGAGACGGGACAGTAGCTAACTATGGCTACACCTTC
TRBJ2-7 TRBD2 TRBV20-1 . CSAWTSGRFEQYF TGCAGTGCGTGGACTAGCGGGAGGTTCGAGCAGTACTTC
TRBJ2-3 . TRBV6-1 few CASTSEVFTDTQYF TGTGCCAGCACCTCCGAGGTCTTCACAGATACGCAGTATTTT
TRBJ2-2 TRBD1 TRBV10-3 few CAAGQGNTGELFF TGTGCCGCCGGACAGGGCAACACCGGGGAGCTGTTTTTT